This T cell receptor beta chain is drawn from a study of identical twins. Whole-study findings and limits: Invariant MAIT and iNKT cells may have partly biased zero-insertion analyses.

The CDR3 has 15 amino acids. The V and J ends lost 2 bases and 4 bases respectively, with 14 bases between them. Germline V gene data show CDR1 as KGHSH and CDR2 as LQKENI. This clonotype has only a few counts. The antigen is undetermined. Template switching created a universal primer site, and the cDNA included unique molecular identifiers. MiXCR, run by TCRdb on the 5' RACE reads, gives a single entry per CDR3 protein. The sample holds about 520,000 distinct CDR3 sequences, roughly a fifth seen once. The same sample was also studied in work on T cells expressing NK-cell markers. According to that study: Of CD8+ T cells, roughly 1.0-7.5% belonged to dominant NKG2C+ clonotypes in roughly 6 donors.

The chain couples TRBV18 to TRBJ1-1; D gene ambiguous. Sequencing was performed on CD4+ T cells sorted from blood. The receptor's source is a woman under 30 in good health. The CDR3 protein is CASSPSLRWGTEAFF. The CDR3 DNA reads as TGTGCCAGCTCACCATCACTAAGGTGGGGCACTGAAGCTTTCTTT.